These T cell receptor beta chains were read from a single sample in a study of blood T cell repertoires in COVID-19. TCRdb keeps only in-frame clones here, not all; method: immunoSEQ multiplex PCR. The sample shows 250,000 to 300,000 clones, approximately 88% of them seen only once. Sequenced sample: PBMCs or T cells enriched from blood (not recorded which). These receptors all stem from a woman aged 40 to 50 who had recovered from COVID-19. Each CDR3 is given with its conserved first and last residue. Clone size is stated in some rows and not others, as once, few, many or a class when expanded.

clone_size: .; j_call: TRBJ2-7; v_call: TRBV10-3; cdr3_length: 14; cdr3_aa: CAISESGEEAEQYF
clone_size: few; j_call: TRBJ1-2; v_call: TRBV7-2; cdr3_length: 17; cdr3_aa: CASSLRFGGGANYGYTF
clone_size: .; j_call: TRBJ2-7; v_call: TRBV11-2; cdr3_length: 15; cdr3_aa: CASSSPGGAIHEQYF
clone_size: .; j_call: TRBJ1-2; v_call: TRBV4-2; cdr3_length: 14; cdr3_aa: CASSLPGQHYGYTF
clone_size: many; j_call: TRBJ1-3; v_call: TRBV30; cdr3_length: 13; cdr3_aa: CAWSTGVSNTIYF
clone_size: .; j_call: TRBJ1-2; v_call: TRBV10-3; cdr3_length: 16; cdr3_aa: CATRFTGTGTNYGYTF
clone_size: .; j_call: TRBJ2-1; v_call: TRBV5-6; cdr3_length: 17; cdr3_aa: CASSLAPGENSYNEQFF
clone_size: .; j_call: TRBJ1-1; v_call: TRBV5-1; cdr3_length: 13; cdr3_aa: CASSLENRGLAFF
clone_size: .; j_call: TRBJ1-2; v_call: TRBV2; cdr3_length: 19; cdr3_aa: CASSKPWTGTGIRNYGYTF
clone_size: .; j_call: TRBJ2-5; v_call: TRBV11-3; cdr3_length: 15; cdr3_aa: CASSLGTGVGETQYF
clone_size: .; j_call: TRBJ1-5; v_call: TRBV6-2/TRBV6-3; cdr3_length: 16; cdr3_aa: CASSEPRQGGDQPQHF
clone_size: .; j_call: TRBJ2-3; v_call: TRBV7-9; cdr3_length: 10; cdr3_aa: CASGRYTQYF
clone_size: .; j_call: TRBJ1-1; v_call: TRBV7-9; cdr3_length: 15; cdr3_aa: CASSSKGGIGTEAFF
clone_size: .; j_call: TRBJ1-2; v_call: TRBV5-4; cdr3_length: 16; cdr3_aa: CASSRRKGTGHEGYTF
clone_size: .; j_call: TRBJ2-7; v_call: TRBV3-1/TRBV3-2; cdr3_length: 14; cdr3_aa: CASTRIVEHDEQYF
clone_size: many; j_call: TRBJ2-7; v_call: TRBV4-2; cdr3_length: 12; cdr3_aa: CASSQNRGEQYF
clone_size: .; j_call: TRBJ2-3; v_call: TRBV7-3; cdr3_length: 14; cdr3_aa: CASSSDRRTDTQYF
clone_size: .; j_call: TRBJ2-3; v_call: TRBV5-8; cdr3_length: 16; cdr3_aa: CASSLAPGGGRDTQYF
clone_size: .; j_call: TRBJ2-3; v_call: TRBV7-2; cdr3_length: 15; cdr3_aa: CASSGLAGGSDTQYF
clone_size: once; j_call: TRBJ2-5; v_call: TRBV6-5; cdr3_length: 14; cdr3_aa: CASSYSWSQETQYF
clone_size: .; j_call: TRBJ2-6; v_call: TRBV18; cdr3_length: 17; cdr3_aa: CASSRRDRGTGANVLTF
clone_size: .; j_call: TRBJ1-2; v_call: TRBV27; cdr3_length: 16; cdr3_aa: CASISREVLTAYGYTF
clone_size: .; j_call: TRBJ1-1; v_call: TRBV19; cdr3_length: 14; cdr3_aa: CASSVGVWNTEAFF
clone_size: .; j_call: TRBJ2-1; v_call: TRBV19; cdr3_length: 19; cdr3_aa: CASSPIGGYGLSSYNEQFF
clone_size: once; j_call: TRBJ2-1; v_call: TRBV7-9; cdr3_length: 15; cdr3_aa: CASSLGGRGGNEQFF
clone_size: .; j_call: TRBJ1-5; v_call: TRBV12-5; cdr3_length: 15; cdr3_aa: CASGLAQGFNQPQHF
clone_size: .; j_call: TRBJ1-2; v_call: TRBV4-3; cdr3_length: 15; cdr3_aa: CASSQDGATNYGYTF
clone_size: .; j_call: TRBJ2-3; v_call: TRBV11-2; cdr3_length: 16; cdr3_aa: CASSSGQGLSTDTQYF
clone_size: .; j_call: TRBJ2-1; v_call: TRBV7-2; cdr3_length: 15; cdr3_aa: CASSLRDRGYGEQFF
clone_size: .; j_call: TRBJ1-2; v_call: TRBV5-4; cdr3_length: 13; cdr3_aa: CASSPGMNYGYTF
clone_size: .; j_call: TRBJ1-1; v_call: TRBV6-5; cdr3_length: 14; cdr3_aa: CASTPTGDVIGAFF
clone_size: .; j_call: TRBJ2-7; v_call: TRBV19; cdr3_length: 14; cdr3_aa: CASSIKGGHHEQYF
clone_size: .; j_call: TRBJ2-5; v_call: TRBV29-1; cdr3_length: 14; cdr3_aa: CSVEWSAAQETQYF
clone_size: .; j_call: TRBJ1-2; v_call: TRBV6-6; cdr3_length: 15; cdr3_aa: CASSLVQLMHYGYTF
clone_size: .; j_call: TRBJ2-7; v_call: TRBV7-2; cdr3_length: 13; cdr3_aa: CASSRSGSYEQYF
clone_size: .; j_call: TRBJ1-5; v_call: TRBV5-6; cdr3_length: 16; cdr3_aa: CASNRGQQFSNQPQHF
clone_size: .; j_call: TRBJ1-1; v_call: TRBV5-4; cdr3_length: 16; cdr3_aa: CASSPGGGPLNTEAFF
clone_size: .; j_call: TRBJ2-7; v_call: TRBV27; cdr3_length: 13; cdr3_aa: CASSLWMAGEQYF
clone_size: .; j_call: TRBJ1-2; v_call: TRBV6-5; cdr3_length: 13; cdr3_aa: CASSPSRVYGYTF
clone_size: .; j_call: TRBJ2-2; v_call: TRBV19; cdr3_length: 15; cdr3_aa: CASSIATTYTGELFF
clone_size: .; j_call: TRBJ1-2; v_call: TRBV13; cdr3_length: 15; cdr3_aa: CASSLGVAGLYGYTF
clone_size: .; j_call: TRBJ1-1; v_call: TRBV2; cdr3_length: 14; cdr3_aa: CASSGGHRGAEAFF